The entry that follows covers one T cell receptor (beta chain) sequence. The antigen it binds to is not known. One base away there is no much larger clone; base qualities are not given. In the paper's terms, the time point label means: sample taken at primary tumor resection. For TCR sequencing, whole RNA was extracted from tumor and nontumor lung tissue, or from cryopreserved PBMC samples, and no cell sorting was done. The donors were fewer than 90 patients from the lung TRACERx cohort who had early-stage, untreated non-small cell lung cancer. A patient was chosen for TCR sequencing only when enough RNA was available from at least two tumor regions. These data belong to a study of spatial heterogeneity in lung cancer (dated by TCRdb to the late 2010s). About the full investigation: Beta-chain transcripts were consistently detected in greater numbers than alpha-chain transcripts, which likely reflects a higher abundance of beta-chain transcripts. In the raw uncorrected reads, each unique combination of TCR and UMI appeared more than ten times on average. TCR alpha and beta repertoires were quantitatively compared across multiple tumor regions, matched nontumor lung and blood in non-small cell lung cancer. Nonsynonymous mutation counts, determined by whole-exome sequencing of tumor tissue, were related to features of the TCR repertoire. At surgery, roughly 220 tumor regions, fewer than 85 matched nontumor lung samples and more than 55 PBMC samples were TCR-sequenced for both alpha and beta chains. The paper as a whole reports these results and caveats: Confirming at a functional level the hypothesis that regional TCRs recognize regional mutations was considered to require additional single-cell paired TCR alpha and beta sequencing. Ubiquitous expanded tumor TCRs were detected in blood more often at tumor resection than at routine follow-up.

The library was made by 5' RACE. The sequencing machine was a NextSeq 500. In the TCR library protocol, a unique molecular identifier was attached to each TCR cDNA molecule so that PCR and sequencing errors could be corrected. Per the authors' processing: Decombinator tools were used for TCR identification, UMI-based error correction and CDR3 extraction. TCRs above a frequency of 2 per 1,000, corresponding to the top 1% of the tumor frequency distribution, were defined as expanded. Renyi diversity was computed with the R vegan package after each repertoire had been subsampled 100 times to 5,000 TCRs. CDR3 similarity networks were constructed using string-kernel similarity of amino acid triplets, with links drawn between CDR3s whose pairwise similarity was above 0.82. Through fastp at Q25 and MiXCR, TCRdb rebuilt clones from the public reads, retaining in-frame beta chains. Identical CDR3 protein sequences are pooled into one entry, listed with their most common genes and DNA. These V and J calls rely on TCRdb rather than the paper's analysis. Across this sample there are some 28,000 distinct CDR3 sequences, with 7.5% to 9.5% seen only once. The top ten clonotypes cover about 36% of the sample.

The sequencing used PBMCs, collected at surgery. This sequence was found in a female donor with early-stage non-small cell lung cancer.

CDR3 loop: CASSQGQTISGNTIYF. The nucleotide sequence reads TGTGCCAGCAGCCAAGGGCAGACCATCTCTGGAAACACCATATATTTT. The chain uses TRBV14 and TRBJ1-3, with an unclear D gene assignment. V and J lose 1 base and 0 bases, and a span of 10 bases separates them. CDR3 length: 16 amino acids, cysteine to phenylalanine. Here the CDR3 DNA is all that survives: 48 bases in frame from base 1. CDR1 and CDR2 are read off the germline V gene as SGHDN and FVKESK.